Below, 25 T cell receptor beta chains from the same sample are listed, as sequenced in a study of blood T cell repertoires in COVID-19. Method: immunoSEQ multiplex PCR; TCRdb's copy keeps in-frame clones and lacks some. The table records roughly 360,000 clones, around 87% of them present only once. Sequencing was done on a sample of PBMCs or T cells enriched from blood (not recorded which). The receptor set was obtained from a man aged 30-40 years who had recovered from COVID-19.

This sequence joins TRBV7-9 and TRBJ2-7; D is perhaps TRBD2 (5 bases). The CDR3 runs 14 residues. V was clipped by 5 bases and J by 2 bases, with 13 bases between them. Germline lookup yields CDR1 SEHNR and CDR2 FQNEAQ (reference sequence). CDR3 in amino acids: CASSHFGLPYEQYF. For the CDR3, the DNA is TGTGCCAGCAGCCACTTCGGACTGCCCTACGAGCAGTACTTC.

This clone was detected only once. The chain recombines TRBV19 with TRBJ2-2, with a possible D match to TRBD1 (5 bases). Trimming shortened V by 3 bases and J by 0 bases, and 11 bases separated the two germline ends. The CDR3 is made up of 16 amino acids. Germline V gene data show CDR1 as LNHDA and CDR2 as SQIVND (reference sequence). The CDR3 spells CASSMNGAPNTGELFF. CDR3 DNA sequence: TGTGCCAGTAGTATGAATGGGGCGCCGAACACCGGGGAGCTGTTTTTT.

This chain uses TRBV27 with TRBJ2-3, with D uncertain. CDR3 length: 12 amino acids. Trimming took 6 bases from V and 0 from J, leaving 4 bases between them. Germline lookup yields CDR1 MNHEY and CDR2 SMNVEV (reference sequence). CDR3 nucleotide sequence: TGTGCCAGCAGCCGGAGCACAGATACGCAGTATTTT. Translating gives CASSRSTDTQYF.

The V and J genes are TRBV18 and TRBJ2-1; TRBD1 aligns across 8 bases. The CDR3 contains 15 residues. From germline, CDR1 is KGHSH and CDR2 LQKENI. V gave up 3 bases and J gave up 4 bases; unmatched junction bases: 5. In nucleotides, the CDR3 is TGTGCCAGCTCACCCGGGACAGGACCTTACAATGAGCAGTTCTTC. It translates to CASSPGTGPYNEQFF.

This rearrangement joins TRBV9 to TRBJ2-1; D unclear. V lost 0 bases and J 3 bases, leaving 7 bases between the germline ends. CDR3 size: 14 residues. Germline values: CDR1 SGDLS, CDR2 YYNGEE. The CDR3 here is CASSVEQIYNEQFF. CDR3 bases: TGTGCCAGCAGCGTAGAACAGATCTACAATGAGCAGTTCTTC.

This sequence joins TRBV30 and TRBJ1-6; no clear D. Between the trimmed V and J ends, which lost 7 bases and 0 bases, there was a span of 7 bases. Germline V gene lookup returns CDR1 GTSNPN and CDR2 SVGIG (reference sequence). This CDR3 region has 13 residues. CDR3 protein: CALCGSYNSPLHF. The CDR3 DNA sequence: TGTGCCTTGTGCGGCTCCTATAATTCACCCCTCCACTTT.

V is TRBV10-3 and J is TRBJ1-1; perhaps TRBD1 as D (6 bases). The germline V gene encodes CDR1 ENHRY and CDR2 SYGVKD. Trimming removed 4 bases from V and 7 bases from J, with 10 bases in between. This CDR3 has 12 residues. CDR3 bases: TGTGCCATCAGTGGAGGACAGCTTGAAGCTTTCTTT. It specifies CAISGGQLEAFF.

The chain carries TRBV30 and TRBJ2-2, with D possibly matching TRBD2 (6 bases). The CDR3 runs to 14 residues. V gave up 0 bases and J gave up 4 bases, with 9 bases separating them. Germline lookup yields CDR1 GTSNPN and CDR2 SVGIG (reference sequence). The CDR3 sequence is CAWSVAGSTGELFF. In nucleotides, the CDR3 is TGTGCCTGGAGTGTCGCGGGGTCCACCGGGGAGCTGTTTTTT.

V and J are TRBV7-2 and TRBJ2-7; 10 nucleotides line up with TRBD1. V was clipped by 4 bases and J by 2 bases; unmatched bases: 5. This CDR3 has 15 amino acids. Germline V gives CDR1 SGHTA, CDR2 FQGNSA. The CDR3 sequence: CASSSAGTGAYEQYF. The CDR3 nucleotides read TGTGCCAGCAGCTCCGCCGGGACAGGGGCCTACGAGCAGTACTTC.

V usage is TRBV2 and J usage is TRBJ1-3, with 7 bases fitting TRBD1. This CDR3 comprises 18 residues. Germline V gene sequence: CDR1 SNHLY, CDR2 FYNNEI. V was clipped by 4 bases and J by 3 bases; unmatched bases: 15. CDR3 sequence reads: CASSAETGTVLIGNTIYF. In nucleotides, the CDR3 is TGTGCCAGCAGTGCCGAGACAGGGACCGTCCTTATTGGAAACACCATATATTTT.

The chain is built from TRBV2 and TRBJ1-6; D possibly corresponds to TRBD1 (6 bases). The germline V gene has CDR1 SNHLY and CDR2 FYNNEI. Trimming took 4 bases from V and 7 from J, leaving 8 bases between them. The CDR3 totals 13 residues. The DNA of the CDR3 is TGTGCCAGCAGTGGACAGGTCAATTCACCCCTCCACTTT. This gives the protein CASSGQVNSPLHF.

This chain links TRBV30 with TRBJ1-1; D possibly corresponds to TRBD1 (6 bases). Germline-derived CDR1 and CDR2 are GTSNPN and SVGIG (reference sequence). The V end lost 0 bases, the J end lost 4 bases, and 15 bases lay between the germline ends. The length of the CDR3 is 15 residues. Here the CDR3 DNA reads TGTGCCTGGAGTGTACAGGGATTCCAGGGCACTGAAGCTTTCTTT. Its translation: CAWSVQGFQGTEAFF. Complete variable domain (other parts from reference TRBV30 and TRBJ1-1): SQTIHQWPATLVQPVGSPLSLECTVEGTSNPNLYWYRQAAGRGLQLLFYSVGIGQISSEVPQNLSASRPQDRQFILSSKKLLLSDSGFYLCAWSVQGFQGTEAFFGQGTRLTVV.

V is TRBV3-1 (or the pseudogene TRBV3-2) and J is TRBJ1-2; TRBD1 agrees at 8 bases. V was pared by 2 bases and J by 4 bases, with 12 bases of the junction left unmatched. This CDR3 comprises 17 residues. Looked up from germline, CDR1 is LGHDT and CDR2 is YNNKEL (reference sequence). CDR3 sequence (DNA): TGTGCCAGCAGCCAACCCGGGACAGGCGGCGGGAGCTATGGCTACACCTTC. Protein sequence: CASSQPGTGGGSYGYTF.

CDR3 amino acids: CASGQGGQPQHF. DNA for the CDR3: TGTGCTAGTGGCCAGGGTGGGCAGCCCCAGCATTTT. The V and J genes are TRBV12-5 and TRBJ1-5; D might be TRBD1 (5 bases). V lost 6 bases to trimming and J lost 7 bases, with 10 bases between them. CDR3 size: 12 residues. Per germline, CDR1 LGHNT and CDR2 FRNRAP.

This chain links TRBV10-3 with TRBJ2-7; 8 bases are a match to TRBD1. V gave up 10 bases and J gave up 5 bases; unmatched junction bases: 16. The CDR3 contains 15 residues. CDR1 is ENHRY and CDR2 is SYGVKD in the germline V gene. CDR3 region: CATQNGQGGFDEQYF. The CDR3 DNA sequence: TGTGCCACACAGAACGGACAGGGTGGGTTCGACGAGCAGTACTTC.

The genes are TRBV30 and TRBJ1-6; D is perhaps TRBD1 (5 bases). The CDR3 contains 11 residues. V lost 5 bases and J lost 6, with 5 bases in between. CDR1 and CDR2 (germline): GTSNPN, SVGIG (reference sequence). The CDR3 loop reads CAWDSNSPLHF. As DNA, the CDR3 is TGTGCCTGGGACAGTAATTCACCCCTCCACTTT.

The chain uses TRBV19 and TRBJ1-5; 10 bases agree with TRBD1. CDR1 LNHDA and CDR2 SQIVND come from the germline V gene (reference sequence). This CDR3 contains 14 residues. The ends lost 7 bases at V and 6 bases at J; junction bases unmatched: 6. The CDR3: CASNPGQGSQPQHF. The CDR3 region has the DNA TGTGCCAGTAACCCGGGACAGGGGAGTCAGCCCCAGCATTTT.

The V gene is TRBV10-2, the J gene TRBJ1-1; D is unresolved. The CDR3 contains 12 residues. Per the germline V gene, CDR1 is WSHSY and CDR2 is SAAADI. Trimming took 8 bases from V and 2 from J, leaving 9 bases between them. Here the CDR3 DNA reads TGCGCCAGCTCCCGAACTAACACTGAAGCTTTCTTT. Translating it yields CASSRTNTEAFF.

This rearrangement joins TRBV19 to TRBJ2-5; 8 nucleotides agree with TRBD2. The CDR3 consists of 15 residues. CDR1 is LNHDA and CDR2 is SQIVND in the germline V gene (reference sequence). With V trimmed by 3 bases and J by 2 bases, 5 bases remained unmatched. Here the CDR3 DNA reads TGTGCCAGTAGTATTGGCGCGGGGGGTCAAGAGACCCAGTACTTC. This sequence encodes CASSIGAGGQETQYF.

The CDR3 loop is CASSLVGTGQPQHF. In DNA form, the CDR3 reads TGTGCCAGCAGCTTGGTGGGAACGGGGCAGCCCCAGCATTTT. This chain uses TRBV5-5 with TRBJ1-5; D uncertain. The CDR3 extends over 14 amino acids. Trimming took off 0 bases at V and 7 bases at J, with 11 bases between the two ends. Germline values: CDR1 SGHKS, CDR2 YYEKEE (reference sequence).

The V gene is TRBV5-1, the J gene TRBJ1-2; D is possibly TRBD1 (5 bases). V dropped 3 bases and J dropped 2 bases, with 17 bases sitting between them. This CDR3 spans 16 amino acids. Germline V gene lookup returns CDR1 SGHRS and CDR2 YFSETQ. CDR3 in DNA: TGCGCCAGCAGCTCGGGGGACGGGCCGGGGAACTATGGCTACACCTTC. Its translation: CASSSGDGPGNYGYTF.

The rearrangement links TRBV4-1 to TRBJ2-7; a weak D match, TRBD1 (6 bases). This CDR3 has 15 amino acids. V was clipped by 2 bases and J by 6 bases, with 17 bases between them. Germline V gives CDR1 MGHRA, CDR2 YSYEKL. CDR3 sequence: CASSQPDREGGEQYF. Written as DNA, the CDR3 is TGCGCCAGCAGCCAACCGGACAGAGAGGGCGGCGAGCAGTACTTC.

The rearrangement links TRBV7-9 to TRBJ2-1, with 10 bases lining up with TRBD1. The J segment lost 8 bases and the V segment lost 3 bases, leaving 4 bases of the junction unmatched. The length of the CDR3 is 14 residues. In germline, CDR1 is SEHNR, CDR2 FQNEAQ (reference sequence). CDR3: CASSLGQGMHEQFF. Here the CDR3 DNA reads TGTGCCAGCAGCTTGGGACAGGGGATGCATGAGCAGTTCTTC.

In its sample, this clone was seen a few times. The rearrangement links TRBV6-4 to TRBJ1-6; D is possibly TRBD1 (6 bases). V dropped 4 bases and J dropped 6 bases, with 7 bases sitting between them. Looked up from germline, CDR1 is MRHNA and CDR2 is SNTAGT. The CDR3 is 13 residues long. The CDR3 bases are TGTGCCAGCAGTGTGGACAGTAATTCACCCCTCCACTTT. Amino acid sequence: CASSVDSNSPLHF.

The chain links TRBV7-2 to TRBJ1-2, with no clear D. The V gene's germline CDR1 is SGHTA and CDR2 FQGNSA. Trimming removed 3 bases from V and 3 bases from J, with 11 bases in between. This CDR3 has 14 residues. The CDR3 bases are TGTGCCAGCAGCTTTATTGGGCCAGACTATGGCTACACCTTC. Translating it yields CASSFIGPDYGYTF.